These T cell receptor beta chains were read from a single sample in a study of blood T cell repertoires in COVID-19. Assay: immunoSEQ multiplex PCR; the TCRdb copy retains only in-frame clones and omits some. The profile shows some 90,000 clones, around 90% of them singletons. Sequenced: peripheral blood. These receptor sequences come from a woman aged 45-59 years in a cohort sampled during active COVID-19. Both conserved end residues are part of each CDR3. D genes are given only for firm matches. Only some rows state a clone size, as once, few, many or a class for expanded clones.

V gene: TRBV6-5; D gene: TRBD1; clone size: -; J gene: TRBJ1-4; CDR3 DNA: TGTGCCAGCAGCGTTGGGACAGACCGGGGCGAAAAACTGTTTTTT; CDR3 protein: CASSVGTDRGEKLFF
V gene: TRBV3-1/TRBV3-2; D gene: TRBD2; clone size: -; J gene: TRBJ2-7; CDR3 DNA: TGTGCCAGCAGCCAACCTCCGACTAGCGGGGTGTACGAGCAGTACTTC; CDR3 protein: CASSQPPTSGVYEQYF
V gene: TRBV29-1; D gene: -; clone size: -; J gene: TRBJ2-2; CDR3 DNA: TGCAGCGTATTACAGGGGGGGACCGGGGAGCTGTTTTTT; CDR3 protein: CSVLQGGTGELFF
V gene: TRBV10-3; D gene: TRBD1; clone size: -; J gene: TRBJ2-7; CDR3 DNA: TGTGCCATCAGTGAGTCCCCCGGGACAGGGGGCTCCTACGAGCAGTACTTC; CDR3 protein: CAISESPGTGGSYEQYF
V gene: TRBV7-9; D gene: TRBD2; clone size: -; J gene: TRBJ2-5; CDR3 DNA: TGTGCCAGCAGCCCCCCTAGCGGGAGGGCCTGGGAGACCCAGTACTTC; CDR3 protein: CASSPPSGRAWETQYF
V gene: TRBV5-4; D gene: TRBD1; clone size: -; J gene: TRBJ2-4; CDR3 DNA: TGTGCCAGCAGCGTCCGGGACAGGGGAAAAAACATTCAGTACTTC; CDR3 protein: CASSVRDRGKNIQYF
V gene: TRBV11-3; D gene: -; clone size: -; J gene: TRBJ2-7; CDR3 DNA: TGTGCCAGCAGTTTAGGGGGGGGAACCTACGAGCAGTACTTC; CDR3 protein: CASSLGGGTYEQYF
V gene: TRBV6-5; D gene: TRBD2; clone size: -; J gene: TRBJ2-7; CDR3 DNA: TGTGCCACTGGCCCCGGGCGGGGGAGGAACTACGAGCAGTACTTC; CDR3 protein: CATGPGRGRNYEQYF
V gene: TRBV6-6; D gene: -; clone size: once; J gene: TRBJ2-7; CDR3 DNA: TGTGCCAGCAATCGGGGGCGCATAAACGAGCAGTACTTC; CDR3 protein: CASNRGRINEQYF
V gene: TRBV6-2/TRBV6-3; D gene: -; clone size: -; J gene: TRBJ1-1; CDR3 DNA: TGTGCCAGCAGCCCCGGACAGACAAATATGAACACTGAAGCTTTCTTT; CDR3 protein: CASSPGQTNMNTEAFF
V gene: TRBV7-8; D gene: TRBD2; clone size: -; J gene: TRBJ2-3; CDR3 DNA: TGTGCCAGCAGCTTACTTGGACTAGCAAACACAGATACGCAGTATTTT; CDR3 protein: CASSLLGLANTDTQYF
V gene: TRBV12-3/TRBV12-4; D gene: TRBD1; clone size: -; J gene: TRBJ2-7; CDR3 DNA: TGTGCCAGCAGTAGGGACAGCAACTACGAGCAGTACTTC; CDR3 protein: CASSRDSNYEQYF
V gene: TRBV3-1/TRBV3-2; D gene: TRBD1; clone size: -; J gene: TRBJ1-1; CDR3 DNA: TGTGCCAGCAGTCAGGGGGCGAACACTGAAGCTTTCTTT; CDR3 protein: CASSQGANTEAFF
V gene: TRBV3-1/TRBV3-2; D gene: -; clone size: -; J gene: TRBJ1-1; CDR3 DNA: TGTGCCAGCAGCCAAGGGGGCGAATCTGAAGCTTTCTTT; CDR3 protein: CASSQGGESEAFF
V gene: TRBV11-3; D gene: -; clone size: once; J gene: TRBJ2-7; CDR3 DNA: TGTGCCAGCAGCTTAGGCGGAGGGGGCGTTTGGTACTTC; CDR3 protein: CASSLGGGGVWYF
V gene: TRBV2; D gene: -; clone size: -; J gene: TRBJ1-5; CDR3 DNA: TGTGCCAGCAGTGATGATAGGGGGGGATACAATCAGCCCCAGCATTTT; CDR3 protein: CASSDDRGGYNQPQHF
V gene: TRBV7-3; D gene: TRBD1; clone size: -; J gene: TRBJ2-4; CDR3 DNA: TGTGCCAGCAGTACAGGACAGGGAAACATTCAGTACTTC; CDR3 protein: CASSTGQGNIQYF
V gene: TRBV7-9; D gene: -; clone size: -; J gene: TRBJ1-1; CDR3 DNA: TGTGCCAGCAGCAACCTACAGGGCGCTGAAGCTTTCTTT; CDR3 protein: CASSNLQGAEAFF
V gene: TRBV6-5; D gene: TRBD1; clone size: -; J gene: TRBJ1-1; CDR3 DNA: TGTGCCAGCATCCCGGACAGGGTTGTCACTGAAGCTTTCTTT; CDR3 protein: CASIPDRVVTEAFF
V gene: TRBV27; D gene: -; clone size: -; J gene: TRBJ2-1; CDR3 DNA: TGTGCCAGCAGCAAAAACAGGAACACCTACAATGAGCAGTTCTTC; CDR3 protein: CASSKNRNTYNEQFF
V gene: TRBV4-2; D gene: -; clone size: -; J gene: TRBJ1-1; CDR3 DNA: TGTGCCAGCAGCCGAGCGGACGGTTTGAACACTGAAGCTTTCTTT; CDR3 protein: CASSRADGLNTEAFF
V gene: TRBV4-1; D gene: TRBD1; clone size: few; J gene: TRBJ1-5; CDR3 DNA: TGCGCCAGCAGCCAAGAAATCAGGGGGCCTTATGGGAATCAGCCCCAGCATTTT; CDR3 protein: CASSQEIRGPYGNQPQHF
V gene: TRBV6-6; D gene: TRBD1; clone size: -; J gene: TRBJ1-5; CDR3 DNA: TGTGCCAGCAGCCCACATTCCGGGACAGTCAATCAGCCCCAGCATTTT; CDR3 protein: CASSPHSGTVNQPQHF
V gene: TRBV19; D gene: -; clone size: -; J gene: TRBJ2-6; CDR3 DNA: TGTGCCAGTCACTCGAATACTGGGGCCAACGTCCTGACTTTC; CDR3 protein: CASHSNTGANVLTF
V gene: TRBV24-1; D gene: -; clone size: -; J gene: TRBJ2-3; CDR3 DNA: TGTGCCACCTCCGGGACACCGCCTTCAGATACGCAGTATTTT; CDR3 protein: CATSGTPPSDTQYF
V gene: TRBV7-2; D gene: -; clone size: -; J gene: TRBJ1-2; CDR3 DNA: TGTGCCAGCAGCGCGAAACAGGGTTTCTATGGCTACACCTTC; CDR3 protein: CASSAKQGFYGYTF
V gene: TRBV6-5; D gene: -; clone size: -; J gene: TRBJ2-7; CDR3 DNA: TGTGCCAGCCAGGACATCTACCCCTCCCGGCAGTACTTC; CDR3 protein: CASQDIYPSRQYF
V gene: TRBV2; D gene: TRBD1; clone size: -; J gene: TRBJ1-1; CDR3 DNA: TGTGCCAGCAGTGAGGACAGGGACTTGATCACTGAAGCTTTCTTT; CDR3 protein: CASSEDRDLITEAFF
V gene: TRBV2; D gene: TRBD1; clone size: -; J gene: TRBJ1-5; CDR3 DNA: TGTGCCAGCAGGGGACAGGGCAGCAATCAGCCCCAGCATTTT; CDR3 protein: CASRGQGSNQPQHF
V gene: TRBV5-1; D gene: TRBD2; clone size: -; J gene: TRBJ2-3; CDR3 DNA: TGCGCCAGCAGCAGAACTAGCGGGGGGGCCGCAGATACGCAGTATTTT; CDR3 protein: CASSRTSGGAADTQYF
V gene: TRBV7-6; D gene: -; clone size: -; J gene: TRBJ1-3; CDR3 DNA: TGTGCCAGCAGCTCACGCCCCGGCGGCTCTGGAAACACCATATATTTT; CDR3 protein: CASSSRPGGSGNTIYF
V gene: TRBV5-1; D gene: -; clone size: once; J gene: TRBJ2-3; CDR3 DNA: TGCGCCAGCAGCTTGTTAGCGGTACTAACAGATACGCAGTATTTT; CDR3 protein: CASSLLAVLTDTQYF
V gene: TRBV5-1; D gene: -; clone size: -; J gene: TRBJ2-2; CDR3 DNA: TGCGCCAGCAATCGCGGGGGCTTAAACACCGGGGAGCTGTTTTTT; CDR3 protein: CASNRGGLNTGELFF
V gene: TRBV3-1/TRBV3-2; D gene: -; clone size: -; J gene: TRBJ1-2; CDR3 DNA: TGTGCCAGCAGCCAAGGGACAGCTTATGGCTACACCTTC; CDR3 protein: CASSQGTAYGYTF
V gene: TRBV11-3; D gene: -; clone size: -; J gene: TRBJ2-5; CDR3 DNA: TGTGCCAGCAGCTTTCCGGGACTGTCGGACGAGACCCAGTACTTC; CDR3 protein: CASSFPGLSDETQYF
V gene: TRBV30; D gene: -; clone size: -; J gene: TRBJ1-3; CDR3 DNA: TGTGCCTGGAGTGTCTTGGGAAACACCATATATTTT; CDR3 protein: CAWSVLGNTIYF
V gene: TRBV5-1; D gene: -; clone size: once; J gene: TRBJ2-1; CDR3 DNA: TGCGCCAGCAGCTTGACAGGAGGGTCTTACAATGAGCAGTTCTTC; CDR3 protein: CASSLTGGSYNEQFF
V gene: TRBV12-5; D gene: TRBD2; clone size: -; J gene: TRBJ2-3; CDR3 DNA: TGTGCTAGTGGTTTGCCCTCGGAGGGACTAGCGGGAGTAAACTCAGATACGCAGTATTTT; CDR3 protein: CASGLPSEGLAGVNSDTQYF
V gene: TRBV6-5; D gene: TRBD2; clone size: -; J gene: TRBJ2-7; CDR3 DNA: TGTGCCAGCAGTTACTTAACTAGCCCGGGGGGAGGCGAGCAGTACTTC; CDR3 protein: CASSYLTSPGGGEQYF
V gene: TRBV29-1; D gene: -; clone size: -; J gene: TRBJ1-1; CDR3 DNA: TGCAGCGTAAGATTAGGGGTAGGCACTGAAGCTTTCTTT; CDR3 protein: CSVRLGVGTEAFF
V gene: TRBV7-2; D gene: TRBD1; clone size: -; J gene: TRBJ2-5; CDR3 DNA: TGTGCCAGCAGCCGTCCGACAGGGATTGAGACCCAGTACTTC; CDR3 protein: CASSRPTGIETQYF
V gene: TRBV11-2; D gene: -; clone size: -; J gene: TRBJ2-1; CDR3 DNA: TGTGCCAGCAGCTTATCGACAGGTAATGAGCAGTTCTTC; CDR3 protein: CASSLSTGNEQFF
V gene: TRBV5-1; D gene: -; clone size: -; J gene: TRBJ2-3; CDR3 DNA: TGCGCCAGCAGCTTGGGGCGCACAGATACGCAGTATTTT; CDR3 protein: CASSLGRTDTQYF